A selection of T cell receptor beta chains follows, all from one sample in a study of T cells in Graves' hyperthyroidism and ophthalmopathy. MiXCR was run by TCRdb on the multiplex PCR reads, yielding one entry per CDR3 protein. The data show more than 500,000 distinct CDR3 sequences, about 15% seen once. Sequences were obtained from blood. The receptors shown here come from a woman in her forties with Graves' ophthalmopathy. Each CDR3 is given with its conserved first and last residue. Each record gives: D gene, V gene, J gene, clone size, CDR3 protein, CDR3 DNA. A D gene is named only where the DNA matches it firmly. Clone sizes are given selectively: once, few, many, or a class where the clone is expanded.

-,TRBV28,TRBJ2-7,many,CASGETIYEQYF,TGTGCCAGTGGAGAGACTATCTACGAGCAGTACTTC
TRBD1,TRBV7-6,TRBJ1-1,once,CASSQRTGDTEAFF,TGTGCCAGCAGTCAAAGGACAGGGGACACTGAAGCTTTCTTT
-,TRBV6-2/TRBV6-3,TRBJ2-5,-,CASSYFQQETQYF,TGTGCCAGCAGTTACTTTCAGCAAGAGACCCAGTACTTC
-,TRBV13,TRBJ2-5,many,CASSRGGGGETQYF,TGTGCCAGCAGCCGAGGCGGAGGCGGGGAGACCCAGTACTTC
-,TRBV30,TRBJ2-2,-,CAWRKAPVDGELFF,TGTGCCTGGAGGAAGGCCCCGGTAGACGGGGAGCTGTTTTTT
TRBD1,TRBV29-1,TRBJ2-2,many,CSVEGQGLAGELFF,TGCAGCGTTGAGGGACAGGGTTTGGCCGGGGAGCTGTTTTTT
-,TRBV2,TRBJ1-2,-,CASSEAGEDGYTF,TGTGCCAGCAGTGAGGCAGGGGAGGATGGCTACACCTTC
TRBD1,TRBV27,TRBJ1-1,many,CASVLSGTGYNTEAFF,TGTGCCAGCGTCCTTAGCGGGACAGGTTACAACACTGAAGCTTTCTTT
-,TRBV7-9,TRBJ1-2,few,CASSRGREDGYTF,TGTGCCAGCAGTAGAGGCAGGGAGGATGGCTACACCTTC
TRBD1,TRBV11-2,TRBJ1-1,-,CASSRTGAGGKAFF,TGTGCCAGCAGTCGCACAGGGGCGGGGGGAAAAGCTTTCTTT
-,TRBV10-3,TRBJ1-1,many,CAISEPRMNTEAFF,TGTGCCATCAGTGAGCCCCGGATGAACACTGAAGCTTTCTTT
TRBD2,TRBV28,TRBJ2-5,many,CASSFPTLAGALGETQYF,TGTGCCAGCAGTTTCCCCACTTTAGCGGGAGCCCTCGGGGAGACCCAGTACTTC
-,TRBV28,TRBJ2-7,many,CASSFSRRANYEQYF,TGTGCCAGCAGTTTTAGTCGCCGCGCTAACTACGAGCAGTACTTC
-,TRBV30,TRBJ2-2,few,CAWSGYTGELFF,TGTGCCTGGAGTGGTTACACCGGGGAGCTGTTTTTT
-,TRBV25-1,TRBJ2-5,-,CASSGLGELQETQYF,TGTGCCAGCAGTGGCCTTGGGGAACTCCAAGAGACCCAGTACTTC
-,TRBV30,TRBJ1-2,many,CAWSRTDNYGYTF,TGTGCCTGGAGTCGAACAGATAACTATGGCTACACCTTC
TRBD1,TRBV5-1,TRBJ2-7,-,CASSLAPGQNSYEQYF,TGCGCCAGCAGCCTAGCCCCGGGACAGAACTCCTACGAGCAGTACTTC
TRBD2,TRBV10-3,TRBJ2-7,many,CAISDPNGRAYEQYF,TGTGCCATCAGTGATCCGAACGGGAGGGCTTACGAGCAGTACTTC
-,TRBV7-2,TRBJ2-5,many,CASSPQAGTVETQYF,TGTGCCAGCAGCCCCCAGGCAGGGACGGTCGAGACCCAGTACTTC
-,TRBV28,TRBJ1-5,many,CASTMEGAQHF,TGTGCCAGCACGATGGAGGGGGCCCAGCATTTT
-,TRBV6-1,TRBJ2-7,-,CASSEVSQLYEQYF,TGTGCCAGCAGTGAAGTAAGCCAACTCTACGAGCAGTACTTC
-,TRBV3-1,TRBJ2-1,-,CASSQEELASIYNEQFF,TGTGCCAGCAGCCAAGAGGAGCTAGCGTCCATCTACAATGAGCAGTTCTTC
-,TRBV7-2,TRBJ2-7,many,CASSPPVGYEQYF,TGTGCCAGCAGCCCCCCGGTGGGCTACGAGCAGTACTTC
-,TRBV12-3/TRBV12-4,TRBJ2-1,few,CASSLPRGLGEQFF,TGTGCCAGCAGTTTACCACGGGGGCTAGGGGAGCAGTTCTTC
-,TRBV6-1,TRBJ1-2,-,CASRAGQRPNYGYTF,TGTGCCAGCAGGGCCGGGCAACGCCCTAACTATGGCTACACCTTC
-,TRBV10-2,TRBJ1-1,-,CASSELLNEAFF,TGCGCCAGCAGTGAACTACTGAATGAAGCTTTCTTT
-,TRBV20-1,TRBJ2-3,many,CSASAAPLSTSTDTQYF,TGCAGTGCTAGCGCCGCCCCGTTAAGTACTAGCACAGATACGCAGTATTTT
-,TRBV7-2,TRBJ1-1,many,CASSLARGMNTEAFF,TGTGCCAGCAGCTTAGCGCGGGGGATGAACACTGAAGCTTTCTTT
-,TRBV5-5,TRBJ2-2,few,CASSYGTRGELFF,TGTGCCAGCAGCTATGGGACACGCGGGGAGCTGTTTTTT
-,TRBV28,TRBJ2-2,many,CATAEGGSTGELFF,TGTGCCACAGCCGAGGGAGGTAGCACCGGGGAGCTGTTTTTT
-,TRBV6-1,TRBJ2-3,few,CASSGSLPDTQYF,TGTGCCAGCAGCGGCTCTCTTCCAGATACGCAGTATTTT
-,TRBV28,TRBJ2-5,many,CASSFLRAEGNLLNQETQYF,TGTGCCAGCAGTTTTCTCCGAGCCGAGGGGAATTTACTAAACCAAGAGACCCAGTACTTC
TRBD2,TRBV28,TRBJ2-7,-,CASRSSNSGRAGGHEQYF,TGTGCCAGCAGATCATCAAATAGCGGGAGGGCCGGAGGTCACGAGCAGTACTTC
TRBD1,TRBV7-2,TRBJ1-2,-,CASSFPGGADGYTF,TGTGCCAGCAGTTTCCCAGGGGGCGCAGATGGCTACACCTTC
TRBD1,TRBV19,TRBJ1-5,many,CASTRTGLGYSNQPQHF,TGTGCCAGTACCAGGACAGGGCTGGGGTATAGCAATCAGCCCCAGCATTTT
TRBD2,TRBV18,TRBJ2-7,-,CASSPPDGGLAGGSYEQYF,TGTGCCAGCTCACCACCTGACGGCGGGCTAGCGGGAGGTTCCTACGAGCAGTACTTC
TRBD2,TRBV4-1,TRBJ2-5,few,CASSGREGRWETQYF,TGCGCCAGCAGCGGGCGGGAGGGCCGGTGGGAGACCCAGTACTTC
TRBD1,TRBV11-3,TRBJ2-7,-,CASSFTGGFPYEQYF,TGTGCCAGCAGCTTTACAGGGGGCTTCCCCTATGAGCAGTACTTC
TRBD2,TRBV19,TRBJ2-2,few,CASRERGSGTGELFF,TGTGCCAGTAGGGAGCGCGGGAGCGGCACCGGGGAGCTGTTTTTT
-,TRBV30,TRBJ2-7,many,CAWKSGRKIYEQYF,TGTGCCTGGAAAAGCGGCCGGAAGATTTACGAGCAGTACTTC
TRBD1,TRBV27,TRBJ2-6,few,CASSLYGTGGSGASVLTF,TGTGCCAGCAGCCTCTACGGGACAGGGGGTTCCGGGGCCAGCGTCCTGACTTTC
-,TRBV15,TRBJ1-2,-,CATSRVPIGGYTF,TGTGCCACCAGCAGAGTGCCGATTGGGGGCTACACCTTC
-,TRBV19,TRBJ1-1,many,CASRSRGGGNNTEAFF,TGTGCCAGTAGGTCCCGGGGAGGAGGGAACAACACTGAAGCTTTCTTT
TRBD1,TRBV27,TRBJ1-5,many,CASSRKSGTGGFQPQHF,TGTGCCAGCAGTCGAAAATCAGGGACAGGGGGCTTTCAGCCCCAGCATTTT
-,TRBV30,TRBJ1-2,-,CAWSNSGDPSNSYGYTF,TGTGCCTGGAGTAATTCGGGCGACCCGTCCAATTCTTATGGCTACACCTTC
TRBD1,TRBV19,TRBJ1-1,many,CASSRRPGTGVSAEAFF,TGTGCCAGTAGTAGGCGGCCCGGGACAGGAGTTAGCGCTGAAGCTTTCTTT
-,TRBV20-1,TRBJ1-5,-,CSAKQGLGNQPQHF,TGCAGTGCTAAGCAGGGGTTGGGCAATCAGCCCCAGCATTTT
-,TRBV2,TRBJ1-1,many,CASSEFGGTGNTEASF,TGTGCCAGCAGTGAATTTGGGGGTACGGGGAACACTGAAGCTTCCTTT
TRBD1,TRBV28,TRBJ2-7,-,CASRLGQVYEQYF,TGTGCCAGCAGATTAGGACAGGTCTACGAGCAGTACTTC
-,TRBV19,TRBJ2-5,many,CASSNPGTETQYF,TGTGCCAGTAGTAATCCAGGGACAGAGACCCAGTACTTC
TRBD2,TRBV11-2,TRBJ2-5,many,CASSFLGGETQYF,TGTGCCAGCAGCTTTTTGGGGGGGGAGACCCAGTACTTC
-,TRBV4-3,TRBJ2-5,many,CASSQGFDQGETQYF,TGCGCCAGCAGCCAAGGATTTGACCAGGGGGAGACCCAGTACTTC
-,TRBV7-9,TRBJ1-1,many,CASSLVTGAEAFF,TGTGCCAGCAGCTTAGTAACGGGTGCTGAAGCTTTCTTT
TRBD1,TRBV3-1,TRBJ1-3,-,CASQGAPGNTIYF,TGTGCCAGTCAGGGGGCGCCCGGAAACACCATATATTTT
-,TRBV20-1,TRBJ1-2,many,CSARDGASERGYTF,TGCAGTGCTAGAGATGGTGCTTCGGAGAGGGGCTACACCTTC